Reported below is one TCR beta chain. The antigen is unknown. This specimen comes from a study of shared clonotypes between healthy human individuals. Study observations and caveats: Rarefaction exposed incomplete sorted-subset sequencing despite large depth.

Only in-frame clones appear in the TCRdb table, and some are missing; sequencing was by immunoSEQ multiplex PCR. This sample has over a million clones, with around 76% found just once. CD4+ cells underwent separation, giving CD45RA+ naive and CD45RA-negative memory subsets. The sample comprised memory CD4+ T cells sorted from blood. Subset in this sample: CD45RA-negative fraction. The sequence came from a man between 18 and 35 years old in good health.

CDR3 DNA: TGTGCCAGCAGTGCCGGACAGGTGAACACAGATACGCAGTATTTT. Its translation is CASSAGQVNTDTQYF. This chain connects TRBV25-1 to TRBJ2-3, with 7 positions matching TRBD1. V was pared by 4 bases and J by 2 bases, with 6 bases of the junction left unmatched. This CDR3 has 15 residues. Looked up from germline, CDR1 is MGHDK and CDR2 is SYGVNS.